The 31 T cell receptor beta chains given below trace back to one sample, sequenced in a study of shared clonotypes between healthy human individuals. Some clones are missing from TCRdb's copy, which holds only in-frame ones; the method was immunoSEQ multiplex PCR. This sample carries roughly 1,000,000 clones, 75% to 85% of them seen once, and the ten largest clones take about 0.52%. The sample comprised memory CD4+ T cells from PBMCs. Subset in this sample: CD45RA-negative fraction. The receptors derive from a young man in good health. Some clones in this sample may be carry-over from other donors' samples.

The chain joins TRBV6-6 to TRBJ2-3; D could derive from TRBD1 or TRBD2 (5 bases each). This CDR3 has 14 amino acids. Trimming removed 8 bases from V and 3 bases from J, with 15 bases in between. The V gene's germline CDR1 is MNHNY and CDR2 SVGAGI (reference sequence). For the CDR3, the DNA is TGTGCCAGCCTTTATGGGGGAAGGACAGATACGCAGTATTTT. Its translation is CASLYGGRTDTQYF.

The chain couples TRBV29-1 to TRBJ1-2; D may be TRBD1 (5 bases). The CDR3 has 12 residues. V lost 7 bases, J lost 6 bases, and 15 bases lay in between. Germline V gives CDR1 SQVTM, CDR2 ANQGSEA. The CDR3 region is CSAPLLGDGYTF. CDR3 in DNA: TGCAGCGCCCCTCTCTTGGGGGATGGCTACACCTTC.

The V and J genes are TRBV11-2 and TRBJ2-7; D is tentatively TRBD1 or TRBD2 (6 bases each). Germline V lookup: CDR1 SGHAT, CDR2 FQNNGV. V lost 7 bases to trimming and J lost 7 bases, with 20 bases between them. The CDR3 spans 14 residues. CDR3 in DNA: TGTGCCAGCACCACACCCCGGGGGCCGAGGGAGCAGTACTTC. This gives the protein CASTTPRGPREQYF.

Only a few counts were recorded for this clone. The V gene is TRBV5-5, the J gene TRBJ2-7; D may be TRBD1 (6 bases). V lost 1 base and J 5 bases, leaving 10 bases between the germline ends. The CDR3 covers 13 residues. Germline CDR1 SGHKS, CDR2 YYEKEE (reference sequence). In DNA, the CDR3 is TGTGCCAGCAGCTTGCGGGACAACCACGAGCAGTACTTC. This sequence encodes CASSLRDNHEQYF.

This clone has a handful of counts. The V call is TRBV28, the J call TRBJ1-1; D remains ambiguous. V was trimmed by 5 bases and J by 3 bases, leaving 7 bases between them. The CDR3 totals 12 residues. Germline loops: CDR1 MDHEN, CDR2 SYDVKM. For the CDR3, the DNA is TGTGCCAGCAGTGCGGTAGACACTGAAGCTTTCTTT. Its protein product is CASSAVDTEAFF.

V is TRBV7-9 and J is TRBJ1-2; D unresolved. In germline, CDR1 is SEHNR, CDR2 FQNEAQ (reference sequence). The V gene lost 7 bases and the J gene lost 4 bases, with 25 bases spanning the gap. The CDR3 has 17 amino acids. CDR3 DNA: TGTGCCAGCACCCCGGGGTTTAGGGTTCTCGTCCCCTATGGCTACACCTTC. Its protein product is CASTPGFRVLVPYGYTF.

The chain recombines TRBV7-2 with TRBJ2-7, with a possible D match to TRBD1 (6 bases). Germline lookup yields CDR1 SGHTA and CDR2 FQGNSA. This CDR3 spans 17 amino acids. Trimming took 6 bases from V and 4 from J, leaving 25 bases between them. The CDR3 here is CASRQIEPGHILYEQYF. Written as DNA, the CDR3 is TGTGCCAGCAGACAGATCGAACCGGGACACATTCTTTACGAGCAGTACTTC.

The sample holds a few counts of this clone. The chain's CDR3 is CASSQDTRPGGTDTQYF. Written as DNA, the CDR3 is TGCGCCAGCAGCCAAGACACGCGGCCGGGGGGCACAGATACGCAGTATTTT. This chain joins TRBV4-3 and TRBJ2-3; tentative D call: TRBD2 (6 bases). CDR1 and CDR2 (germline): LGHNA, YSLEER. With 0 bases removed from V and 1 base from J, the gap between germline ends came to 14 bases. CDR3 length equals 17 residues.

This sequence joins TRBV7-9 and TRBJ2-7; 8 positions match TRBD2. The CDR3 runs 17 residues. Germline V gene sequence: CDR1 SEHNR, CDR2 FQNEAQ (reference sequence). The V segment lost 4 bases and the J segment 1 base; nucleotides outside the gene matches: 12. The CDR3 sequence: CASSSNPGLGVSYEQYF. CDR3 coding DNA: TGTGCCAGCAGCTCTAATCCGGGACTAGGGGTTTCCTACGAGCAGTACTTC.

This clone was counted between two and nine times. CDR3 residues: CASNPLGGRSYEQYF. The DNA for the CDR3 is TGTGCCAGCAACCCTTTGGGGGGTAGGTCCTACGAGCAGTACTTC. The chain links TRBV6-5 to TRBJ2-7; D may be TRBD2 (6 bases). Germline V gene data show CDR1 as MNHEY and CDR2 as SVGAGI. CDR3 length equals 15 residues. V dropped 7 bases and J dropped 1 base, with 17 bases sitting between them.

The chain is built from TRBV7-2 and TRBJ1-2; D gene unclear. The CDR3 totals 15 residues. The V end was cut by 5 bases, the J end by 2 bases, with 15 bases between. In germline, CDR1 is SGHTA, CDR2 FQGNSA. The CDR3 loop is CASSPAGTSNYGYTF. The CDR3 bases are TGTGCCAGCAGCCCCGCTGGCACGTCCAACTATGGCTACACCTTC.

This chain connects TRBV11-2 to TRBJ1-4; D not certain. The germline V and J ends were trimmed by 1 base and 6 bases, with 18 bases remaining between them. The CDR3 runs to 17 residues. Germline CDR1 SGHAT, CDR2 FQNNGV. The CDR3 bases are TGTGCCAGCAGCTTAGTCCGTCCGAACACATTTTATGAAAAACTGTTTTTT. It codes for CASSLVRPNTFYEKLFF.

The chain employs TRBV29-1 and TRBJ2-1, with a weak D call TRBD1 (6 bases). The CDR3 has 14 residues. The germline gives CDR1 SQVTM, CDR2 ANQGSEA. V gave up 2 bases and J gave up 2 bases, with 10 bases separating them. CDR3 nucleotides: TGCAGCGTTGAAAAGGGGGTAGCCTACAATGAGCAGTTCTTC. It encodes CSVEKGVAYNEQFF.

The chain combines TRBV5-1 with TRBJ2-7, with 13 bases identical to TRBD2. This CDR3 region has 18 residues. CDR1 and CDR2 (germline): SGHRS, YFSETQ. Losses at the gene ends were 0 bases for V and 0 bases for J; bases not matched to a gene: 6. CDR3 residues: CASSLVAGTSGASYEQYF. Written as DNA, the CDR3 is TGCGCCAGCAGCTTGGTCGCGGGGACTAGCGGGGCCTCCTACGAGCAGTACTTC. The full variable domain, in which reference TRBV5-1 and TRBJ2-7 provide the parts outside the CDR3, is KAGVTQTPRYLIKTRGQQVTLSCSPISGHRSVSWYQQTPGQGLQFLFEYFSETQRNKGNFPGRFSGRQFSNSRSEMNVSTLELGDSALYLCASSLVAGTSGASYEQYFGPGTRLTVT.

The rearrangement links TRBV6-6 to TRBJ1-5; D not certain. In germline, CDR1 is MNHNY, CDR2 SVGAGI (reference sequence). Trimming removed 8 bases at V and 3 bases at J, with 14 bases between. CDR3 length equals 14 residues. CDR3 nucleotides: TGTGCCAGCGCACCGAGAAATCCCAATCAGCCCCAGCATTTT. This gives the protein CASAPRNPNQPQHF.

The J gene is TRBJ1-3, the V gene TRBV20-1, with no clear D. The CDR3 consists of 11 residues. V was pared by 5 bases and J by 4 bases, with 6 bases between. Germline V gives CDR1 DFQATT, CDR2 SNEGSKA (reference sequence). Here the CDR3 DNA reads TGCAGTGCTGAACAAGGAAACACCATATATTTT. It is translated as CSAEQGNTIYF.

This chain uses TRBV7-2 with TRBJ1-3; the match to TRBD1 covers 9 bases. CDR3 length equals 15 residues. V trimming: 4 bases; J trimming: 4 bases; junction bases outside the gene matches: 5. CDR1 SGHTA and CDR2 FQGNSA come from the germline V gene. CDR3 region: CASSYLGTGGNTIYF. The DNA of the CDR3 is TGTGCCAGCAGCTATCTAGGGACAGGGGGAAACACCATATATTTT.

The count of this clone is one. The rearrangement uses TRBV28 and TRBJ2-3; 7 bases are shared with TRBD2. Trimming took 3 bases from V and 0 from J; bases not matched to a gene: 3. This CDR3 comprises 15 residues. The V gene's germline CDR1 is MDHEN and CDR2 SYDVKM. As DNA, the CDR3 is TGTGCCAGCAGTTTCGTAGCGGGCAGCACAGATACGCAGTATTTT. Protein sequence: CASSFVAGSTDTQYF.

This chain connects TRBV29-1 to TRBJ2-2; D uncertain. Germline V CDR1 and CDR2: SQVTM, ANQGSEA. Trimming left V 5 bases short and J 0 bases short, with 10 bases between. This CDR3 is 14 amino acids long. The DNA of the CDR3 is TGCAGCGTTTCAAAAAACGCGAACACCGGGGAGCTGTTTTTT. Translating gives CSVSKNANTGELFF.

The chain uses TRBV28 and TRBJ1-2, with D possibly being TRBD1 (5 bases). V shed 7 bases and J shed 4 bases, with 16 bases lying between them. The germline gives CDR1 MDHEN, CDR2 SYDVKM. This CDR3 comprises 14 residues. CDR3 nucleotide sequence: TGTGCCAGCACCATTACGGGGGGACGCTATGGCTACACCTTC. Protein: CASTITGGRYGYTF.

CDR3 residues: CASSRTRGGGNYGYTF. Written as DNA, the CDR3 is TGCGCCAGCTCCCGCACTCGGGGGGGCGGCAACTATGGCTACACCTTC. The chain has TRBV4-3 and TRBJ1-2; D is possibly TRBD1 (6 bases). Germline V gene lookup returns CDR1 LGHNA and CDR2 YSLEER. V lost 8 bases and J 2 bases, leaving 21 bases between the germline ends. The CDR3 length is 16 residues.

The CDR3 DNA reads as TGTGCCAGGACTACGGGTCTTCAAGAGACCCAGTACTTC. This gives the protein CARTTGLQETQYF. The chain uses TRBV2 and TRBJ2-5; tentative D call: TRBD2 (5 bases). V was clipped by 9 bases and J by 2 bases, with 13 bases between them. The germline gives CDR1 SNHLY, CDR2 FYNNEI. The CDR3 runs 13 residues.

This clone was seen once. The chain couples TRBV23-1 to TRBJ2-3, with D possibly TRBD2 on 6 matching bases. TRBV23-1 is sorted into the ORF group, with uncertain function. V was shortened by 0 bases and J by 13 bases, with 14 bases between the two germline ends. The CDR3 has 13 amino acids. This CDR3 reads CASSQSMWEDKYF. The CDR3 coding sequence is TGCGCCAGCAGTCAATCGATGTGGGAGGATAAGTATTTT.

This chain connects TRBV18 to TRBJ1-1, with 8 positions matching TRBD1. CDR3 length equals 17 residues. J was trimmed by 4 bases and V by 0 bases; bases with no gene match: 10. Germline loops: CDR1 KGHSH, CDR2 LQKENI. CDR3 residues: CASSPPGQVGRGTEAFF. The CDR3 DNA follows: TGTGCCAGCTCACCACCGGGACAGGTGGGGCGGGGCACTGAAGCTTTCTTT.

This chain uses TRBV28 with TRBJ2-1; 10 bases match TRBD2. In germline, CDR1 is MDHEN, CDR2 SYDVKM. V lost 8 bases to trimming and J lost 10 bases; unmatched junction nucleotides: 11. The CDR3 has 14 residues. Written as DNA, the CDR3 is TGTGCCAGCTCTTACAGCGGGAGGGCCTTGGAGCAGTTCTTC. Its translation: CASSYSGRALEQFF.

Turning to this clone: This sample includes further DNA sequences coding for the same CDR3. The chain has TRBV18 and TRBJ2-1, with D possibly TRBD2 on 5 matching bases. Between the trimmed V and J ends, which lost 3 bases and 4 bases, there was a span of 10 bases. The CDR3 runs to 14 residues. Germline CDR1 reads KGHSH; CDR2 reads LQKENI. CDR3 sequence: CASSPLGGYNEQFF. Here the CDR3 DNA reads TGTGCCAGCTCACCCCTAGGAGGTTACAATGAGCAGTTCTTC.

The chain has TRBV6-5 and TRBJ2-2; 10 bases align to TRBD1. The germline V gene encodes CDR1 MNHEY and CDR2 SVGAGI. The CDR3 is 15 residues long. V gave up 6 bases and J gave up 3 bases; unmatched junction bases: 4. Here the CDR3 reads CASSWTGGDTGELFF. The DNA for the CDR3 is TGTGCCAGCAGCTGGACAGGGGGGGACACCGGGGAGCTGTTTTTT.

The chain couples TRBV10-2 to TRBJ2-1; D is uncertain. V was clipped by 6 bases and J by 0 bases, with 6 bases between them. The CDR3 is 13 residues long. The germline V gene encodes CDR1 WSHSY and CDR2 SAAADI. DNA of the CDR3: TGCGCCAGCAGCCTGGACTCCTACAATGAGCAGTTCTTC. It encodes CASSLDSYNEQFF.

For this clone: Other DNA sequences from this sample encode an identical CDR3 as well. The CDR3, as DNA: TGCGCCAGCAGCCCCGGACAGGGGGCCAACACTGAAGCTTTCTTT. Translation gives CASSPGQGANTEAFF. The V and J genes are TRBV5-1 and TRBJ1-1; 11 bases align to TRBD1. The trim removed 4 bases at V and 2 bases at J, leaving 4 bases unmatched. Germline V gives CDR1 SGHRS, CDR2 YFSETQ. The CDR3 is 15 amino acids.

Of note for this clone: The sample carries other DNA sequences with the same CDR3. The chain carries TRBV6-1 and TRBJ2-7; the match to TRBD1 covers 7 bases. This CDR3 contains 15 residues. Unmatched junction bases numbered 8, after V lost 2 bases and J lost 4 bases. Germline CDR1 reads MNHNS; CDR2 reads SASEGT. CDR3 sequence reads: CASSEWGTASYEQYF. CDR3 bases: TGTGCCAGCAGTGAATGGGGGACAGCGTCTTACGAGCAGTACTTC.

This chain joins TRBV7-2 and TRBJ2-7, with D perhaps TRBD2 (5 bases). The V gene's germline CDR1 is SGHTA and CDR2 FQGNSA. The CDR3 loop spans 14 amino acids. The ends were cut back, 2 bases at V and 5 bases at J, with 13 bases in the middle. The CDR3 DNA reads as TGTGCCAGCAGCTTACTCACTAGGAGTGACGAGCAGTACTTC. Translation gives CASSLLTRSDEQYF. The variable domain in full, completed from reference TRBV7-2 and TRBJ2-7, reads GAGVSQSPSNKVTEKGKDVELRCDPISGHTALYWYRQSLGQGLEFLIYFQGNSAPDKSGLPSDRFSAERTGGSVSTLTIQRTQQEDSAVYLCASSLLTRSDEQYFGPGTRLTVT.